This TCR beta chain was captured by sequencing in a study of cytomegalovirus exposure and HLA in healthy donors (dated by TCRdb to the late 2010s). Turning to the overall study: The 666 repertoires of the first cohort and the 120 validation repertoires were produced on the same platform, according to a later analysis. To predict cytomegalovirus infection status, the study brought together high-throughput TCR immunosequencing, statistical association of individual TCRs with disease status, and machine learning. Besides the first cohort of 666 subjects, a separate validation cohort made up of over 95 different subjects was used. The study aimed to test whether cataloging public T cell receptors could reveal signatures of past pathogen exposure. General findings and caveats noted by the study authors: A later analysis lacked HLA typing for the validation cohort, so it scored co-occurrence in that cohort across all 110 or so repertoires. The study gave a list of 150 to 200 TCR beta chains associated with cytomegalovirus. It was suggested by the authors that the approach could potentially be generalized to other disease states and immunological phenotypes. Across donors, most TCR sequences were observed very rarely, whereas some public TCRs were present in many individuals. Subsequent analysis determined that TCRs grouped into clusters in the first cohort also showed a tendency toward co-occurrence across the roughly 110 validation repertoires, and 85% to 95% of cluster scores exceeded 0. The classifier was reported to diagnose cytomegalovirus status with high specificity and sensitivity in both the original cohort and the validation cohort. A few of the identified cytomegalovirus-associated TCR beta chains were confirmed in vitro to be specific for cytomegalovirus antigens.

Receptor libraries were prepared by the immunoSEQ multiplex PCR assay. Regarding the original processing steps: A statistical classification framework was built to diagnose cytomegalovirus status from the catalog of TCR beta chain sequences. Here the immuneACCESS table is served through TCRdb, limited to in-frame sequences with V and J called. Missing clones are a known gap in these copies; in checked studies unresolved V genes cover under half, and the rest lacks a known reason. V and J calls and clone size come straight from that table; D and trimming were deduced from the DNA. The sample yields roughly 250,000 clones; roughly 89% were counted once. Clones ranked in the top ten supply 0.35% to 0.45% of the sample. Comments on this clone: Its antigen target is currently unknown. No much larger clone exists at a distance of one base, and base qualities are not known.

The donors belonged to the validation cohort of around 120 subjects, which was separate from the roughly 670-subject first cohort. From V the trimming removes 4 bases and from J it removes 1 base, while the gene matches leave 5 bases of the junction unaccounted for. The CDR3 sequence holds 16 residues, the cysteine and phenylalanine included. The kept DNA is CDR3 alone, 48 bases in frame from the first base. Sequences MNHEY (CDR1) and SMNVEV (CDR2) are obtained from the germline V gene (reference sequence). The rearrangement joined TRBV27 to TRBJ2-7, with 12 bases aligning to TRBD2. This TCR was sampled from a woman aged 18-30 years in good health and CMV-seronegative. Sequenced: PBMCs. The base sequence is TGTGCCAGCAGTTCTAGCGGGGGGGCTGTATCCTACGAGCAGTACTTC. This sequence encodes CASSSSGGAVSYEQYF.